These 24 T cell receptor beta chains were sequenced from one sample in a study of T cell repertoires in cytomegalovirus infection. TCRdb reprocessed the reads with MiXCR, giving one entry per CDR3 protein. The sample comprises around 23,000 distinct CDR3 sequences, 20% to 25% of which are singletons, and about 91% rests with the top ten. The antigens for these receptors are not known. The source was CD8+ T cells from cultured PBMCs, collected from culture after CMV antigen stimulation. These receptors were obtained from a human donor in good health (CMV status not recorded). Some clones in this sample may be carry-over from other donors' samples.

A few counts support this clonotype. The rearrangement uses TRBV2 and TRBJ2-5; 11 nucleotides align to TRBD2. The CDR3 runs to 16 residues. The germline V gene encodes CDR1 SNHLY and CDR2 FYNNEI. V dropped 3 bases and J dropped 5; count of bases not matched to a gene: 8. CDR3 loop: CASSDGSSGGAETQYF. The CDR3 nucleotides are TGTGCCAGCAGTGACGGAAGTAGCGGGGGGGCGGAGACCCAGTACTTC. Based on the CDR3 plus reference TRBV2 and TRBJ2-5, the full variable domain is EPEVTQTPSHQVTQMGQEVILRCVPISNHLYFYWYRQILGQKVEFLVSFYNNEISEKSEIFDDQFSVERPDGSNFTLKIRSTKLEDSAMYFCASSDGSSGGAETQYFGPGTRLLVL.

V is TRBV5-4 and J is TRBJ1-2; D may be TRBD1 (6 bases). The CDR3 totals 17 residues. The V gene lost 0 bases and the J gene lost 5 bases, with 20 bases spanning the gap. Germline CDR1 and CDR2: SGHNT and YYREEE (reference sequence). DNA for the CDR3: TGTGCCAGCAGCTTGGCTAGGGGGGGAAGCGATAATTATGGCTACACCTTC. Amino acids: CASSLARGGSDNYGYTF. The complete variable domain, with remaining parts taken from reference TRBV5-4 and TRBJ1-2, reads ETGVTQSPTHLIKTRGQQVTLRCSSQSGHNTVSWYQQALGQGPQFIFQYYREEENGRGNFPPRFSGLQFPNYSSELNVNALELDDSALYLCASSLARGGSDNYGYTFGSGTRLTVV.

This clonotype was seen just once. The chain joins TRBV27 to TRBJ1-4, with TRBD1 identical over 10 bases. The length of the CDR3 is 16 residues. CDR1 and CDR2 from the germline V gene are MNHEY and SMNVEV (reference sequence). Unmatched junction bases numbered 4, after V lost 6 bases and J lost 0 bases. For the CDR3, the DNA is TGTGCCAGCAGACGTGGACAGGGGGCAACTAATGAAAAACTGTTTTTT. Amino acids: CASRRGQGATNEKLFF.

The gene calls are TRBV6-2 or TRBV6-3 and TRBJ2-7; the D call may be TRBD1 or TRBD2 (5 bases each). CDR1 and CDR2 from the germline V gene are MNHEY and SVGEGT. Trimming removed 6 bases from V and 3 bases from J, with 15 bases in between. The CDR3 runs 14 residues. CDR3 protein: CASRTRDAYYEQYF. The CDR3 DNA sequence: TGTGCCAGCAGGACAAGGGACGCCTACTACGAGCAGTACTTC.

The chain links TRBV5-8 to TRBJ1-3; D gene ambiguous. The CDR3 runs 12 residues. Per germline, CDR1 SGHTS and CDR2 YDEGEE. Trimming removed 0 bases at V and 4 bases at J, with 2 bases between. The DNA for the CDR3 is TGTGCCAGCAGCTTGGTCGGAAACACCATATATTTT. It encodes CASSLVGNTIYF.

This sequence joins TRBV6-6 and TRBJ1-3, with 8 bases lining up with TRBD1. The ends lost 2 bases at V and 0 bases at J; junction bases unmatched: 9. The CDR3 length is 18 residues. Germline loops: CDR1 MNHNY, CDR2 SVGAGI (reference sequence). The DNA for the CDR3 is TGTGCCAGCAGTTACCCCTACACCGACAGGGGCTCTGGAAACACCATATATTTT. The encoded protein is CASSYPYTDRGSGNTIYF.

In its sample, this clonotype was seen a few times. The gene calls are TRBV27 and TRBJ2-1, with TRBD2 matching 14 bases. Germline trimming cut 5 bases from V and 6 bases from J; bases unmatched to any gene: 6. This CDR3 contains 16 residues. The germline V gene encodes CDR1 MNHEY and CDR2 SMNVEV (reference sequence). CDR3 residues: CASSPPGLAGVNEQFF. CDR3 DNA: TGTGCCAGCAGTCCTCCGGGACTAGCGGGGGTCAATGAGCAGTTCTTC.

This clonotype came up many times. The CDR3 sequence is CASSPGSLTYEQYF. The CDR3 region has the DNA TGTGCCAGCAGCCCTGGGTCGTTGACCTACGAGCAGTACTTC. The chain links TRBV7-9 to TRBJ2-7; D unclear. Trimming stripped 5 bases from V and 2 bases from J, with 13 bases between. Germline loops: CDR1 SEHNR, CDR2 FQNEAQ (reference sequence). The CDR3 is 14 residues long.

This sequence joins TRBV23-1 and TRBJ2-7; D unclear. TRBV23-1 is assigned to the ORF class and has an uncertain function. Trimming stripped 2 bases from V and 2 bases from J, with 7 bases between. This CDR3 is built from 13 residues. The CDR3 DNA sequence: TGCGCCAGCAGTCAAGTGCAGACCTACGAGCAGTACTTC. This gives the protein CASSQVQTYEQYF.

This clonotype was recorded a few times. J is TRBJ2-3 and V is TRBV6-1; TRBD2 agrees at 8 bases. V gave up 2 bases and J gave up 5 bases; unmatched junction bases: 9. CDR3 length: 16 amino acids. CDR1 and CDR2 (germline): MNHNS, SASEGT. CDR3 nucleotides: TGTGCCAGCAGTGAACTACTAGCGGCCAGCTTAGATACGCAGTATTTT. Translated, it gives CASSELLAASLDTQYF.

This clonotype was seen many times. DNA for the CDR3: TGTGCCAGCAGCCGCGCGGAGACTAGCAGGCAGACCCAGTACTTC. Protein sequence: CASSRAETSRQTQYF. The chain is built from TRBV7-2 and TRBJ2-5; 7 bases align to TRBD2. The CDR3 contains 15 residues. Germline-derived CDR1 and CDR2 are SGHTA and FQGNSA. Unmatched junction bases numbered 12, after V lost 5 bases and J lost 6 bases.

This clonotype showed up just a few times. The chain carries TRBV27 and TRBJ1-2; maybe TRBD1 (5 bases). This CDR3 is 13 amino acids long. The V end lost 7 bases, the J end lost 7 bases, and 16 bases lay between the germline ends. Germline V gene sequence: CDR1 MNHEY, CDR2 SMNVEV (reference sequence). The CDR3 region has the DNA TGTGCCAGCACACCGGCGGGGGGTGGTGGCTACACCTTC. Amino acids: CASTPAGGGGYTF.

This clonotype has just a few counts. The chain couples TRBV5-1 to TRBJ2-1; 8 positions agree with TRBD1. CDR1 and CDR2 from the germline V gene are SGHRS and YFSETQ. The CDR3 length is 15 residues. The V gene end was trimmed by 4 bases and the J gene end by 4 bases; junction bases not matched to a gene: 7. The CDR3 bases are TGCGCCAGCAGCCAGGGGACAGGAGTTTACAATGAGCAGTTCTTC. Its translation is CASSQGTGVYNEQFF.

This clonotype was picked up many times. V and J are TRBV4-1 and TRBJ1-1; D ambiguous. CDR3 length: 14 amino acids. Germline lookup yields CDR1 MGHRA and CDR2 YSYEKL. V lost 0 bases, J lost 3 bases, and 8 bases lay in between. In nucleotides, the CDR3 is TGCGCCAGCAGCCAAGACGGAGGGCACACTGAAGCTTTCTTT. It is translated as CASSQDGGHTEAFF.

The chain uses TRBV2 and TRBJ1-1; D may be TRBD1 (6 bases). This CDR3 region has 11 residues. CDR1 is SNHLY and CDR2 is FYNNEI in the germline V gene. Between the trimmed V and J ends, which lost 6 bases and 11 bases, there was a span of 13 bases. The CDR3 loop reads CASSLDRFAFF. The CDR3 DNA reads TGTGCCAGCAGCCTCGACAGGTTCGCTTTCTTT.

This clonotype has more than one count but fewer than ten. Germline is not matched at one junction end, which may reflect a read error. This chain joins TRBV7-7 and TRBJ2-7; the D is unclear. The germline gives CDR1 SSHAT, CDR2 FNYEAQ (reference sequence). This CDR3 has 13 residues. DNA for the CDR3: TGTGCTAGCAGCTTAGCCGTCCCCTACGAGCAGTACTTC. This encodes CASSLAVPYEQYF.

This clonotype has only a few counts. The CDR3: CASSQGSTGGQETQYF. The CDR3 DNA is TGCGCCAGCAGCCAAGGGTCGACAGGGGGCCAAGAGACCCAGTACTTC. The chain has TRBV4-1 and TRBJ2-5, with TRBD1 matching over 9 bases. The germline V gene has CDR1 MGHRA and CDR2 YSYEKL. V dropped 1 base and J dropped 1; count of bases not matched to a gene: 4. This CDR3 comprises 16 residues.

This clonotype was seen at least ten times. The CDR3 region is CASSLGDRGHGELFF. The CDR3 bases are TGTGCCAGCAGCCTGGGGGACAGGGGGCACGGGGAGCTGTTTTTT. The chain employs TRBV7-8 and TRBJ2-2; 12 bases agree with TRBD1. The CDR3 runs 15 residues. With V trimmed by 5 bases and J by 7 bases, 5 bases remained unmatched. CDR1 SGHVS and CDR2 FQNEAQ come from the germline V gene.

The V call is TRBV12-3 or TRBV12-4, the J call TRBJ1-4; 11 bases line up with TRBD1. This CDR3 comprises 16 residues. Trimming removed 6 bases from V and 8 bases from J; junction bases left unmatched: 11. The CDR3 sequence: CASSFPGQGVGEKLFF. In DNA form, the CDR3 reads TGTGCCAGCAGCTTTCCGGGACAGGGGGTCGGGGAAAAACTGTTTTTT.

The table lists this clonotype with a few counts. This sequence joins TRBV19 and TRBJ1-6; D perhaps matches TRBD1 (5 bases). The CDR3 runs to 14 residues. Trimming left V 7 bases short and J 5 bases short, with 12 bases between. Germline V gene data show CDR1 as LNHDA and CDR2 as SQIVND (reference sequence). The CDR3 spells CASNSGGNNSPLHF. CDR3 nucleotides: TGTGCCAGTAATTCGGGGGGGAATAATTCACCCCTCCACTTT.

V and J are TRBV19 and TRBJ2-1; D unresolved. Germline V gene sequence: CDR1 LNHDA, CDR2 SQIVND (reference sequence). The CDR3 covers 13 residues. The V end lost 0 bases, the J end lost 15 bases, and 15 bases lay between the germline ends. CDR3 in amino acids: CASSIDLETWGFF. CDR3 DNA sequence: TGTGCCAGTAGTATAGATCTGGAAACCTGGGGGTTCTTC.

The sample holds a few counts of this clonotype. This chain uses TRBV4-1 with TRBJ2-2; 8 bases map to TRBD2. V shed 1 base and J 2 bases; nucleotides not matched to a gene: 9. The germline V gene encodes CDR1 MGHRA and CDR2 YSYEKL. The CDR3 sequence is 18 residues long. The CDR3 DNA is TGCGCCAGCAGCCAAGGGGCCGGGGGGGCAGGAAACACCGGGGAGCTGTTTTTT. As protein: CASSQGAGGAGNTGELFF.

This rearrangement joins TRBV6-2 or TRBV6-3 to TRBJ2-7; 10 positions match TRBD2. The CDR3 length is 14 residues. Germline V gene data show CDR1 as MNHEY and CDR2 as SVGEGT. V shed 5 bases, J shed 3 bases, and the junction held 4 bases outside the gene matches. In nucleotides, the CDR3 is TGTGCCAGCAGTCCCGGGACTAGCGTCTACGAGCAGTACTTC. This sequence encodes CASSPGTSVYEQYF.

This clonotype occurred a few times. The chain is built from TRBV4-2 and TRBJ2-3, with 10 bases that match TRBD2. The CDR3 contains 18 residues. Germline assignment: CDR1 LGHNA and CDR2 YNFKEQ. Losses at the gene ends were 5 bases for V and 3 bases for J; bases not matched to a gene: 14. The CDR3 spells CASSASGTSAGPTDTQYF. CDR3 sequence (DNA): TGTGCCAGCAGCGCCTCCGGGACTAGCGCCGGCCCGACAGATACGCAGTATTTT.